This T cell receptor (beta chain) originates from a study of PD-L1 blockade in urothelial cancer. Overall study context: Patients with male sex and bladder-origin urothelial cancer accounted for most of the 29 enrolled.

Only in-frame clones appear in the TCRdb table, and some are missing; sequencing was by immunoSEQ multiplex PCR. The sample includes about 130,000 clones, 86% of them seen just once. Time point here: peripheral blood 6 weeks after treatment start. The ends were cut back, 5 bases at V and 6 bases at J, with 16 bases in the middle. This CDR3 is built from 14 residues. Germline CDR1 ENHRY, CDR2 SYGVKD. This sequence joins TRBV10-3 and TRBJ1-2; maybe TRBD1 (6 bases). The TCR originated in a man aged 45 to 65 with urothelial cancer. This specimen was PBMCs, taken around atezolizumab (anti-PD-L1) treatment. CDR3 DNA: TGTGCCATCAGTCCACAGGGATTGCGGGATGGCTACACCTTC. Its protein is CAISPQGLRDGYTF.